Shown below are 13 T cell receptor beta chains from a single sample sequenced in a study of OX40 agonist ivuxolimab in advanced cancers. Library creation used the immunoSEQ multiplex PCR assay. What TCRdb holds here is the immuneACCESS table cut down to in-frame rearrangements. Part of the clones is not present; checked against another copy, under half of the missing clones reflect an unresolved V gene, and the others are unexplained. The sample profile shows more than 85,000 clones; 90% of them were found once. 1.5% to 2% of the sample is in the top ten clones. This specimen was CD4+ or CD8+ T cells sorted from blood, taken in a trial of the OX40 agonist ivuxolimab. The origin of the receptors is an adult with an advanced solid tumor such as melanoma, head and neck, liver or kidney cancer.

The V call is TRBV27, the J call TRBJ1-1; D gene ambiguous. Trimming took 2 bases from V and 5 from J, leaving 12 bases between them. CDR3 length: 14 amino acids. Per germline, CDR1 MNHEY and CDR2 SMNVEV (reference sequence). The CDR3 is CASSLGPDGTEAFF. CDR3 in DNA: TGTGCCAGCAGTTTAGGGCCCGATGGAACTGAAGCTTTCTTT.

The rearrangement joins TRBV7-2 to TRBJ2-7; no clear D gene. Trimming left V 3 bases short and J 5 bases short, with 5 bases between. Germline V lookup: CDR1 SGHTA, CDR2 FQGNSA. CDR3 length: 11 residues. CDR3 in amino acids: CASSLADEQYF. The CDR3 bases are TGTGCCAGCAGCTTGGCAGACGAGCAGTACTTC.

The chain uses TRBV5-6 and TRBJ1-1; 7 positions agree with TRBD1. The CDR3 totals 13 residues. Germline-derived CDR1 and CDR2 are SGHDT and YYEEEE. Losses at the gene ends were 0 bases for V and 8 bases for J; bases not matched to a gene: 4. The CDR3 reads CASSLGQGREAFF. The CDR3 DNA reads TGTGCCAGCAGCTTGGGACAGGGAAGGGAAGCTTTCTTT.

DNA for the CDR3: TGTGCCAGCATAGCCGGGACTAGCGGGAATGAGCAGTTCTTC. Its translation: CASIAGTSGNEQFF. The chain is built from TRBV2 and TRBJ2-1, with 12 bases lining up with TRBD2. Trimming removed 7 bases from V and 7 bases from J; junction bases left unmatched: 5. This CDR3 comprises 14 residues. Germline assignment: CDR1 SNHLY and CDR2 FYNNEI.

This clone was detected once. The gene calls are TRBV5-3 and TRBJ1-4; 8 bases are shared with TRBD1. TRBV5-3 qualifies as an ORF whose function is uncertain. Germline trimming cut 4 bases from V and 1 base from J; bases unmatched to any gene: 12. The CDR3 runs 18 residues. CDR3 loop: CARSPSQGEEVTNEKLFF. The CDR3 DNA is TGTGCCAGAAGCCCGTCACAGGGGGAGGAAGTAACTAATGAAAAACTGTTTTTT.

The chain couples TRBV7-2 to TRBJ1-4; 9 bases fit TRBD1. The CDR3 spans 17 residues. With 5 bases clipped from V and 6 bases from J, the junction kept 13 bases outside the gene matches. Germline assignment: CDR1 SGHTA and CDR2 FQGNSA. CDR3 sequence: CASSPKRRDRAYEKLFF. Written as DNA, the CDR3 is TGTGCCAGCAGCCCAAAGAGGAGGGACAGGGCCTATGAAAAACTGTTTTTT.

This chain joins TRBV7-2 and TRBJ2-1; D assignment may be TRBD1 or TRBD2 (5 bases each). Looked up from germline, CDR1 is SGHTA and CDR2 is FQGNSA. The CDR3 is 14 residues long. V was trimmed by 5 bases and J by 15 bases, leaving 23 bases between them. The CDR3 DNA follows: TGTGCCAGCAGCCCAGCTTTGGGACGGGAAGGTCGGTTCTTC. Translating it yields CASSPALGREGRFF.

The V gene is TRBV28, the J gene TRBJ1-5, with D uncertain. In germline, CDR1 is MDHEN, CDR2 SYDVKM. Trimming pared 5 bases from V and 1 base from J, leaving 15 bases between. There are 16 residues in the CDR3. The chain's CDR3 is CASSLFTLDSNQPQHF. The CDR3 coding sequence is TGTGCCAGCAGTCTTTTTACCTTGGACAGCAATCAGCCCCAGCATTTT.

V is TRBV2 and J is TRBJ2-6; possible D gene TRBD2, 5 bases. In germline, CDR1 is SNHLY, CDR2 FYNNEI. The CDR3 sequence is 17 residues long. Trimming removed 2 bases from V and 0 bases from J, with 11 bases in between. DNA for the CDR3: TGTGCCAGCAGTGAACGCGGGCTGCCCTCTGGGGCCAACGTCCTGACTTTC. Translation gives CASSERGLPSGANVLTF.

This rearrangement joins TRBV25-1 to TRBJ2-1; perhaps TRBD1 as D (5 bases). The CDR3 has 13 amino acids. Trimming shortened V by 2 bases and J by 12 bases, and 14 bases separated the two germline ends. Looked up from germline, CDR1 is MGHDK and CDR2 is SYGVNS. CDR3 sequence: CASSEVEGVGQFF. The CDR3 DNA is TGTGCCAGCAGTGAAGTCGAAGGGGTGGGGCAGTTCTTC.

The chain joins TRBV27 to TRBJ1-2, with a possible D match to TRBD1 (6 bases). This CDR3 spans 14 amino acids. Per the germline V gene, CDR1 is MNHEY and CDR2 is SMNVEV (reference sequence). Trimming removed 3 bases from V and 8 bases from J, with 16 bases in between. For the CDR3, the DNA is TGTGCCAGCAGTTTTGGACAGACTTCTATGGGCTACACCTTC. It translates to CASSFGQTSMGYTF.

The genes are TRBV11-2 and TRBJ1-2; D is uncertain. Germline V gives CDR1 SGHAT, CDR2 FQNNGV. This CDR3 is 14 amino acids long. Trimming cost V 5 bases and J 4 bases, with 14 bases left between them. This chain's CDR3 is CASSPQGGGYGYTF. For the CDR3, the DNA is TGTGCCAGCAGCCCCCAAGGAGGAGGCTATGGCTACACCTTC.

The CDR3: CASSSTSGFTDTQYF. Here the CDR3 DNA reads TGTGCCAGCAGTAGTACTAGCGGTTTCACAGATACGCAGTATTTT. This chain links TRBV6-1 with TRBJ2-3; 8 nucleotides align to TRBD2. V was clipped by 5 bases and J by 2 bases; unmatched bases: 6. The CDR3 covers 15 residues. Germline V CDR1 and CDR2: MNHNS, SASEGT.